Listed here are 16 T cell receptor beta chains from one sample, sequenced in a study of Ad26.COV2.S vaccination and SARS-CoV-2 variants listed by TCRdb under 2021. This specimen's treatment or condition label, per the study, means: around 19 received Ad26.COV2.S at low or high dose, single or two shots; 5 received placebo; per-sample allocation not given. Repertoires of vaccine and placebo recipients were sequenced from samples taken on day 63 after the first injection. Libraries were made using the immunoSEQ multiplex PCR assay. TCRdb took this table from immuneACCESS and kept in-frame rearrangements with V and J called. Such tables lack part of the clones; where checked against another copy, unresolved V genes explain under half of the gap, and the rest is unexplained. This sample gives about 330,000 clones in total; 90% of them show up just once. The ten largest account for around 5% of the sample.

Sequencing used peripheral blood, obtained in a trial of Ad26.COV2.S vaccine versus placebo. These receptors were taken from a person between 18 and 60 years old who received the Ad26.COV2.S COVID-19 vaccine or a placebo.

The CDR3 protein is CASSQAGPGSDSPLHF. Written as DNA, the CDR3 is TGCGCCAGCAGCCAAGCTGGGCCGGGGAGCGATTCACCCCTCCACTTT. This chain joins TRBV4-1 and TRBJ1-6; no clear D gene. Germline lookup yields CDR1 MGHRA and CDR2 YSYEKL. This CDR3 region has 16 residues. The V end lost 1 base, the J end lost 8 bases, and 15 bases lay between the germline ends.

This clone was seen a single time. This chain connects TRBV25-1 to TRBJ2-1; 9 bases match TRBD2. The ends lost 5 bases at V and 9 bases at J; junction bases unmatched: 11. The CDR3 sequence is 15 residues long. The germline V gene has CDR1 MGHDK and CDR2 SYGVNS. The CDR3 is CASSWAGGLYVEQFF. The CDR3 DNA reads TGTGCCAGCAGTTGGGCGGGAGGGCTTTATGTTGAGCAGTTCTTC.

The CDR3 sequence is CASSIGGTGLYEQYF. DNA for the CDR3: TGTGCCAGTAGTATAGGAGGGACAGGCTTATACGAGCAGTACTTC. The V and J genes are TRBV19 and TRBJ2-7; 8 bases align to TRBD1. Unmatched junction bases numbered 6, after V lost 1 base and J lost 4 bases. The germline V gene encodes CDR1 LNHDA and CDR2 SQIVND (reference sequence). The CDR3 is made up of 15 amino acids.

The V gene is TRBV5-1, the J gene TRBJ2-1; no reliable D call. The V gene lost 0 bases and the J gene lost 2 bases, with 9 bases spanning the gap. This CDR3 region has 15 residues. Germline V gives CDR1 SGHRS, CDR2 YFSETQ. The DNA for the CDR3 is TGCGCCAGCAGCTTGGGGGGTCCGCCCTACAATGAGCAGTTCTTC. Residues: CASSLGGPPYNEQFF.

The V gene is TRBV15, the J gene TRBJ2-3; possible D gene TRBD2, 5 bases. Trimming took 0 bases from V and 3 from J, leaving 7 bases between them. Germline-derived CDR1 and CDR2 are LNHNV and YYDKDF (reference sequence). The CDR3 is 14 amino acids. CDR3 sequence: CATSRDLATDTQYF. The CDR3 DNA follows: TGTGCCACCAGCAGAGATCTAGCTACAGATACGCAGTATTTT.

J is TRBJ2-7 and V is TRBV6-5, with 11 bases lining up with TRBD1. This CDR3 spans 15 amino acids. Trimming removed 6 bases from V and 4 bases from J; junction bases left unmatched: 8. Germline V gene data show CDR1 as MNHEY and CDR2 as SVGAGI. CDR3 in DNA: TGTGCCAGCAGCCTCTCCGGGACAGGGGGTTACGAGCAGTACTTC. Translating gives CASSLSGTGGYEQYF.

The rearrangement uses TRBV7-8 and TRBJ2-2; weak D call: TRBD1 (5 bases). V was pared by 6 bases and J by 7 bases, with 15 bases between. CDR1 and CDR2 (germline): SGHVS, FQNEAQ. The CDR3 sequence is 14 residues long. CDR3 loop: CASSGRTIIGELFF. CDR3 DNA: TGTGCCAGCAGTGGTCGGACAATAATCGGGGAGCTGTTTTTT.

The rearrangement links TRBV7-9 to TRBJ2-1; no clear D. Trimming took off 4 bases at V and 5 bases at J, with 12 bases between the two ends. Germline CDR1 SEHNR, CDR2 FQNEAQ (reference sequence). The CDR3 has 14 residues. CDR3 in amino acids: CASSSTDRDNEQFF. The CDR3 nucleotides are TGTGCCAGCAGCTCCACGGACCGCGACAATGAGCAGTTCTTC.

The V gene is TRBV4-3, the J gene TRBJ2-1; weak D call: TRBD2 (7 bases). The length of the CDR3 is 17 residues. V lost 0 bases to trimming and J lost 4 bases, with 16 bases between them. The germline V gene has CDR1 LGHNA and CDR2 YSLEER. CDR3 coding DNA: TGCGCCAGCAGCCAAGATCCCCCCGGGGGGCCTTACAATGAGCAGTTCTTC. Translation: CASSQDPPGGPYNEQFF.

J is TRBJ1-3 and V is TRBV7-9; TRBD1 might be the D (6 bases). This CDR3 comprises 19 residues. Trimming took 5 bases from V and 2 from J, leaving 25 bases between them. Per germline, CDR1 SEHNR and CDR2 FQNEAQ (reference sequence). CDR3 DNA: TGTGCCAGCAGCCCCGGGACATCAACTCTAGGTCGTCCTGGAAACACCATATATTTT. Amino acid sequence: CASSPGTSTLGRPGNTIYF.

V is TRBV10-2 and J is TRBJ1-1, with 10 nucleotides matching TRBD1. This CDR3 comprises 13 residues. Per the germline V gene, CDR1 is WSHSY and CDR2 is SAAADI. The V segment lost 8 bases and the J segment 3 bases; nucleotides outside the gene matches: 3. This chain's CDR3 is CASAGQGDTEAFF. The CDR3 nucleotides are TGCGCCAGCGCCGGACAGGGGGACACTGAAGCTTTCTTT.

This clone is a singleton in its sample. The V gene is TRBV12-5, the J gene TRBJ2-2, with a possible D match to TRBD2 (6 bases). Germline V gives CDR1 LGHNT, CDR2 FRNRAP. This CDR3 spans 15 amino acids. Trimming cost V 3 bases and J 6 bases, with 14 bases left between them. Written as DNA, the CDR3 is TGTGCTAGTGGTTTAGGCCTGGCGGGGTCCGGGGAGCTGTTTTTT. Translated: CASGLGLAGSGELFF.

Only a few counts were recorded for this clone. V and J are TRBV30 and TRBJ2-1, with D hard to call. Germline CDR1 GTSNPN, CDR2 SVGIG (reference sequence). This CDR3 has 15 amino acids. V gave up 7 bases and J gave up 0 bases, with 16 bases separating them. CDR3 nucleotides: TGTGCCTCAAGATCTGGCTCCACCTCCTACAATGAGCAGTTCTTC. This codes for CASRSGSTSYNEQFF.

J is TRBJ2-7 and V is TRBV10-2; D gene uncertain. Germline assignment: CDR1 WSHSY and CDR2 SAAADI. The germline V and J ends were trimmed by 3 bases and 4 bases, with 4 bases remaining between them. This CDR3 is built from 11 residues. The CDR3 region is CASSERYEQYF. The CDR3 nucleotides are TGCGCCAGCAGTGAAAGGTACGAGCAGTACTTC.

The genes are TRBV4-3 and TRBJ2-1; 10 positions agree with TRBD2. The CDR3 length is 16 residues. V gave up 0 bases and J gave up 7 bases; unmatched junction bases: 6. The germline V gene has CDR1 LGHNA and CDR2 YSLEER. CDR3 sequence reads: CASSQESLAGVNEQFF. The CDR3 DNA reads TGCGCCAGCAGCCAAGAAAGTCTAGCGGGGGTTAATGAGCAGTTCTTC.

The chain has TRBV6-2 or TRBV6-3 and TRBJ1-2; 10 nucleotides agree with TRBD1. J gave up 3 bases and V 6 bases, and 10 bases lay outside the gene matches. Germline V gene data show CDR1 as MNHEY and CDR2 as SVGEGT. The CDR3 extends over 16 amino acids. CDR3 sequence (DNA): TGTGCCAGCAGCCGCCCGGGACAGGGGCCCGACTATGGCTACACCTTC. Translating gives CASSRPGQGPDYGYTF.